Listed here are 25 T cell receptor beta chains from one sample, sequenced in a study of tissue T cells after allogeneic stem cell transplantation. Time point indicated: mouse harvest day 7 after allogeneic transplant. Each mouse received 10^7 T-cell-depleted marrow cells plus 10^6 splenic CD5+ T cells by tail vein. The protocol was immunoSEQ multiplex PCR, while the TCRdb copy is restricted to in-frame clones and leaves out a portion. The sample has around 7,000 clones, 45% to 65% seen once. Material for sequencing was gut tissue. The receptor source for this set is a female BALB/c mouse given C57BL/6 T cells with graft-versus-host disease after an allogeneic hematopoietic cell transplant.

A single count supports this clone. The genes are named according to mouse. The read stops 1 residue short of the end of the CDR3; the missing end is completed from the germline J gene. This chain joins TRBV26 and TRBJ1-6; no clear D gene. TRBJ1-6 is sorted into the ORF group, with uncertain function. This CDR3 has 14 amino acids. The V gene lost 0 bases and the J gene lost 5 bases, with 5 bases spanning the gap. Germline CDR1 reads KGHPV; CDR2 reads FQNQEV (reference sequence). The sequenced part of the CDR3 DNA is TGTGCCAGCAGTCTGTCCGCAAATAATTCGCCCCTCTAC. This codes for CASSLSANNSPLY. Given in full, the CDR3 is CASSLSANNSPLYF.

On this clone: Mouse names are used for the genes. The sequenced fragment ends 1 residue before the CDR3 boundary, so the rest is inferred from the germline J gene. The V call is TRBV23, the J call TRBJ2-5; no check of the table's D call, TRBD1, against the DNA was made. The CDR3 extends over 13 amino acids. Germline values: CDR1 KGHTA, CDR2 FQNQQP. CDR3 in amino acids: CSSSPGQGDTQYF. The sequenced CDR3 bases are TGCTCCAGCAGTCCGGGACAGGGGGACACCCAGTAC.

This clone was picked up a small number of times. Any gene name here is a mouse gene name. The read falls 1 residue short of the CDR3 end, and the missing part is taken from the germline J gene. The chain has TRBV17 and TRBJ2-7; 8 bases line up with TRBD2. The J segment lost 7 bases and the V segment lost 3 bases, leaving 8 bases of the junction unmatched. The CDR3 extends over 14 amino acids. Germline V gene sequence: CDR1 MNHDT, CDR2 YYDKIL. The CDR3 DNA, read in part, is TGTGCTAGCAGTAGTGCGTCTGGGGGGTGGGAACAGTAC. Translating gives CASSSASGGWEQY. The entire CDR3 sequence reads CASSSASGGWEQYF.

Points on this clone: These gene names are mouse names. The read ends 1 residue early relative to the CDR3; the germline J gene fills the gap. The chain combines TRBV12-2 with TRBJ2-3, with unresolved D. V was trimmed by 0 bases and J by 0 bases, leaving 3 bases between them. CDR1 is SGHLS, CDR2 HYDKME, per germline. This CDR3 comprises 13 residues. The CDR3 bases that were read are TGTGCCAGCTCTCTCGCCAGTGCAGAAACGCTGTAT. Translated, it gives CASSLASAETLY. The full CDR3 protein reads CASSLASAETLYF.

Note on this clone: Germline and genes here are mouse. The read stops 1 residue short of the end of the CDR3; the missing end is completed from the germline J gene. The rearrangement joins TRBV26 to TRBJ1-3; the D gene is possibly TRBD1 (5 bases). The germline V gene encodes CDR1 KGHPV and CDR2 FQNQEV (reference sequence). The V end lost 3 bases, the J end lost 3 bases, and 9 bases lay between the germline ends. The CDR3 is made up of 14 amino acids. Here the CDR3 reads CASSLRRDGNTLYF. The sequenced CDR3 bases are TGTGCCAGCAGTCTACGCAGGGATGGAAATACGCTCTAT.

This clone was found a few times. Germline and genes here are mouse. Sequencing ends 1 residue short of the CDR3 end; the germline J gene provides the rest. V and J are TRBV16 and TRBJ1-4; weak D call: TRBD1 (6 bases). In germline, CDR1 is SGHSA, CDR2 FRNQAP. There are 14 residues in the CDR3. V was shortened by 0 bases and J by 7 bases, with 9 bases between the two germline ends. CDR3 DNA, as far as it was read: TGTGCAAGCAGCTTAGAGGGGGCAAGCGAAAGATTATTT. Protein: CASSLEGASERLF. Given in full, the CDR3 is CASSLEGASERLFF.

This clone was picked up a small number of times. Germline and genes: mouse. Read coverage stops 1 residue before the CDR3 terminus; the germline J gene supplies the remainder. This chain links TRBV13-1 with TRBJ2-7; 9 bases agree with TRBD2. The CDR3 totals 14 residues. Germline CDR1 reads NSHNY; CDR2 reads SYGAGN. V lost 3 bases, J lost 4 bases, and 5 bases stayed unmatched. The CDR3 sequence is CASSARTGAYEQYF. CDR3 DNA, as far as it was read: TGTGCCAGCAGTGCCCGGACTGGGGCATATGAACAGTAC.

Points on this clone: Any gene name here is a mouse gene name. From the germline J gene comes the end of the CDR3, since the read stops 1 residue before it. The chain employs TRBV2 and TRBJ1-3, with D perhaps TRBD1 (5 bases). The CDR3 contains 14 residues. Deletions cut 4 bases from V and 4 bases from J, with 11 bases between. Germline V lookup: CDR1 LGHNA, CDR2 YSYQKL. The CDR3 reads CASSPTVRGNTLYF. The part of the CDR3 DNA that was read is TGTGCCAGCAGCCCGACAGTACGGGGAAATACGCTCTAT.

Concerning this clone: The germline and genes are mouse ones. The CDR3 is cut off 1 residue early in the read; its end comes from the germline J gene. This chain uses TRBV26 with TRBJ2-7; 7 bases are a match to TRBD1. Unmatched junction bases numbered 3, after V lost 4 bases and J lost 0 bases. Germline values: CDR1 KGHPV, CDR2 FQNQEV (reference sequence). The CDR3 has 14 residues. Partial CDR3 DNA: TGTGCCAGCAGTCCGGGACAGAGCTCCTATGAACAGTAC. It codes for CASSPGQSSYEQY. The whole CDR3 region reads CASSPGQSSYEQYF. The entire variable domain, with the rest obtained from reference TRBV26 and TRBJ2-7, is as follows: NSKVIQTPRYLVKGQGQKAKMRCIPEKGHPVVFWYQQNKNNEFKFLINFQNQEVLQQIDMTEKRFSAECPSNSPCSLEIQSSEAGDSALYLCASSPGQSSYEQYFGPGTRLTVL.

Points on this clone: The genes and germline here are from mouse. The read terminates 1 residue before the CDR3 end, so the remaining end is supplied by the germline J gene. The chain has TRBV4 and TRBJ1-6, with TRBD1 identical over 11 bases. TRBJ1-6 has ORF status, its function being uncertain. J gave up 7 bases and V 4 bases, and 6 bases lay outside the gene matches. Germline V gene sequence: CDR1 LGHDT, CDR2 YNNKQL (reference sequence). The CDR3 covers 16 residues. The CDR3 here is CASSFGQGARNSPLYF. The sequenced CDR3 bases are TGTGCCAGCAGCTTCGGACAGGGGGCTCGGAATTCGCCCCTCTAC.

Turning to this clone: Gene names follow the mouse nomenclature. The CDR3 end falls 1 residue outside the read, so it is completed with the germline J gene. This sequence joins TRBV13-2 and TRBJ2-7; 8 bases align to TRBD2. The CDR3 sequence is 13 residues long. Trimming took 0 bases from V and 6 from J; bases not matched to a gene: 2. The germline gives CDR1 NNHNN, CDR2 SYGAGS (reference sequence). The CDR3: CASGDAWGVEQYF. Incomplete CDR3 DNA: TGTGCCAGCGGTGATGCCTGGGGGGTTGAACAGTAC.

This clone was counted a few times. Genes and germline come from the mouse. The read stops 1 residue short of the end of the CDR3; the missing end is completed from the germline J gene. V is TRBV20 and J is TRBJ2-1, with D perhaps being TRBD1 or TRBD2 (5 bases each). CDR1 and CDR2 from the germline V gene are GFQATS and STVNSAI. The CDR3 loop spans 13 amino acids. The V end was cut by 6 bases, the J end by 1 base, with 10 bases between. Incomplete CDR3 DNA: TGTGGTGCCCCGGGACGGAACTATGCTGAGCAGTTC. Amino acids: CGAPGRNYAEQF. The entire CDR3 sequence reads CGAPGRNYAEQFF.

In its sample, this clone was seen once. Mouse gene names apply. The CDR3 end lies 1 residue beyond the end of the read and is filled in from the germline J gene. This chain links TRBV1 with TRBJ2-1, with 11 bases lining up with TRBD1. The length of the CDR3 is 14 residues. V lost 5 bases and J lost 6; bases outside the gene matches: 3. Germline loops: CDR1 NSQYPW, CDR2 LRSPGD (reference sequence). The CDR3 bases that were read are TGCACCTGCAGTCCCGGGACAGGGGGTGCTGAGCAGTTC. Amino acids: CTCSPGTGGAEQF. The entire CDR3 sequence reads CTCSPGTGGAEQFF.

Regarding this clone: The listed genes are named as in mouse. The CDR3 end falls 1 residue outside the read, so it is completed with the germline J gene. The rearrangement links TRBV3 to TRBJ2-2; 7 nucleotides agree with TRBD1. In germline, CDR1 is SNHLY, CDR2 FYNGKV (reference sequence). The J segment lost 0 bases and the V segment lost 5 bases, leaving 0 bases of the junction unmatched. The CDR3 consists of 14 residues. The CDR3 loop reads CASSGQANTGQLYF. Partial CDR3 DNA: TGTGCCAGCAGCGGACAGGCAAACACCGGGCAGCTCTAC.

A word on this clone: The germline and genes are mouse ones. The read ends 1 residue before the CDR3 terminus; that terminus is restored from the germline J gene. J is TRBJ1-4 and V is TRBV1, with D tentatively TRBD1 (6 bases). The CDR3 consists of 15 residues. V was pared by 1 base and J by 4 bases, with 10 bases between. CDR1 is NSQYPW, CDR2 LRSPGD, per germline (reference sequence). The sequenced part of the CDR3 DNA is TGCACCTGCAGTGCAGCCGGGACAAACAACGAAAGATTATTT. The encoded protein is CTCSAAGTNNERLF. The CDR3 as a whole reads CTCSAAGTNNERLFF. Based on the CDR3 plus reference TRBV1 and TRBJ1-4, the full variable domain is VTLLEQNPRWRLVPRGQAVNLRCILKNSQYPWMSWYQQDLQKQLQWLFTLRSPGDKEVKSLPGADYLATRVTDTELRLQVANMSQGRTLYCTCSAAGTNNERLFFGHGTKLSVL.

To note about this clone: Each gene name is a mouse one. With the read ending 1 residue before the CDR3 end, the germline J gene is used to fill in that end. The V call is TRBV26, the J call TRBJ2-1; the match to TRBD1 covers 7 bases. V gave up 0 bases and J gave up 3 bases; unmatched junction bases: 2. Per the germline V gene, CDR1 is KGHPV and CDR2 is FQNQEV (reference sequence). This CDR3 contains 15 residues. CDR3: CASSLSGTAYAEQFF. CDR3 bases read: TGTGCCAGCAGTCTGTCCGGGACAGCCTATGCTGAGCAGTTC.

Worth noting for this clone: The gene names here belong to mouse. The observed sequence ends 1 residue before the CDR3 terminus, with the missing tail filled in from the germline J gene. The chain has TRBV23 and TRBJ2-1; no DNA check was done on the table's D call, TRBD1. The germline V gene has CDR1 KGHTA and CDR2 FQNQQP. The CDR3 contains 14 residues. The part of the CDR3 DNA that was read is TGCTCCAGCAGTCAATGGGACAGCTATGCTGAGCAGTTC. It specifies CSSSQWDSYAEQF. The entire CDR3 protein reads CSSSQWDSYAEQFF.

Note on this clone: Gene names refer to mouse genes. Read sequence stops 1 residue before the CDR3 end, and the germline J gene provides the missing end. This rearrangement joins TRBV16 to TRBJ1-3; 7 bases agree with TRBD1. From germline, CDR1 is SGHSA and CDR2 FRNQAP. The CDR3 runs 15 residues. The ends lost 3 bases at V and 0 bases at J; junction bases unmatched: 2. The CDR3 spells CASSFGTASGNTLYF. The sequenced part of the CDR3 DNA is TGTGCAAGCAGCTTCGGGACAGCTTCTGGAAATACGCTCTAT.

This clone counts as large. The germline and genes are mouse ones. The CDR3 extends 1 residue past the end of the read, so its final part is completed from the germline J gene. The J gene is TRBJ2-7, the V gene TRBV26, with 8 bases fitting TRBD2. Trimming removed 4 bases from V and 3 bases from J; junction bases left unmatched: 2. This CDR3 contains 13 residues. The germline V gene encodes CDR1 KGHPV and CDR2 FQNQEV (reference sequence). The sequenced CDR3 bases are TGTGCCAGCAGTCCGACTGGGGTCTATGAACAGTAC. Translation: CASSPTGVYEQY. The complete CDR3 reads CASSPTGVYEQYF. Together with reference TRBV26 and TRBJ2-7, the CDR3 gives the full variable domain: NSKVIQTPRYLVKGQGQKAKMRCIPEKGHPVVFWYQQNKNNEFKFLINFQNQEVLQQIDMTEKRFSAECPSNSPCSLEIQSSEAGDSALYLCASSPTGVYEQYFGPGTRLTVL.

This clone is medium-sized. Mouse germline and gene names are used. Read coverage stops 1 residue before the CDR3 terminus; the germline J gene supplies the remainder. V is TRBV23 and J is TRBJ1-5. The CDR3 spans 12 residues. Germline CDR1 reads KGHTA; CDR2 reads FQNQQP. The sequenced part of the CDR3 DNA is TGCTCCAGCAGTCAATCTGGAGGGGCTCCGCTT. Translating gives CSSSQSGGAPL. The whole CDR3 sequence is CSSSQSGGAPLF. Full variable domain (outside the CDR3, taken from reference TRBV23 and TRBJ1-5): DAAVTQKPRYLIKMKGQEAEMKCIPEKGHTAVFWYQQKQSKELKFLIYFQNQQPLDQIDMVKERFSAVCPSSSLCSLGIRTCEAEDSALYLCSSSQSGGAPLFGEGTRLSVL.

In this sample, this clone turned up once. Genes and germline are mouse. The read terminates 1 residue ahead of where the CDR3 ends, so the germline J gene completes it. V usage is TRBV16 and J usage is TRBJ2-4; 14 bases map to TRBD2. CDR1 SGHSA and CDR2 FRNQAP come from the germline V gene. The CDR3 totals 17 residues. Trimming cost V 1 base and J 3 bases; bases outside gene matches: 3. The part of the CDR3 DNA that was read is TGTGCAAGCAGCTTAGTGGGGACTGGGGGGGCGCAAAACACCTTGTAC. This codes for CASSLVGTGGAQNTLY. The whole CDR3 region reads CASSLVGTGGAQNTLYF.

Regarding this clone: Gene names denote mouse genes. The CDR3 here is CASSTQGRDTQYF. The part of the CDR3 DNA that was read is TGTGCAAGCAGCACGCAGGGACGAGACACCCAGTAC. The chain employs TRBV16 and TRBJ2-5, with D possibly being TRBD1 or TRBD2 (5 bases each). The read ends 1 residue before the CDR3 terminus; that terminus is restored from the germline J gene. The CDR3 extends over 13 amino acids. V dropped 5 bases and J dropped 5 bases, with 11 bases sitting between them. The germline V gene has CDR1 SGHSA and CDR2 FRNQAP.

This clone showed up just a few times. Mouse names are used for the genes. The DNA read from the CDR3 is TGCTCCAGCAGTCAAGAACAGTAC. Amino acid sequence: CSSSQEQY. The entire CDR3 reads CSSSQEQYF. The chain joins TRBV23 to TRBJ2-7. The read ends 1 residue early relative to the CDR3; the germline J gene fills the gap. Germline V gives CDR1 KGHTA, CDR2 FQNQQP. The CDR3 spans 9 residues.

Notes on this clone: Genes here carry mouse names. The CDR3 end falls 1 residue outside the read, so it is completed with the germline J gene. This chain uses TRBV26 with TRBJ1-3; D is possibly TRBD1 (6 bases). Germline V gene sequence: CDR1 KGHPV, CDR2 FQNQEV (reference sequence). V was clipped by 4 bases and J by 0 bases, with 7 bases between them. The CDR3 runs to 14 residues. CDR3 sequence: CASSPGHSGNTLYF. CDR3 bases read: TGTGCCAGCAGTCCGGGACATTCTGGAAATACGCTCTAT.

In regard to this clone: Mouse germline and gene names are used. The CDR3 goes on 1 residue after the read ends, and that part is filled in from the germline J gene. The J gene is TRBJ1-1, the V gene TRBV26; D possibly corresponds to TRBD1 (6 bases). V was pared by 0 bases and J by 0 bases, with 8 bases between. The germline V gene has CDR1 KGHPV and CDR2 FQNQEV (reference sequence). The CDR3 is 15 amino acids. The sequenced part of the CDR3 DNA is TGTGCCAGCAGTCTGTCGCGACAGGCAAACACAGAAGTCTTC. Amino acid sequence: CASSLSRQANTEVF. The entire CDR3 sequence reads CASSLSRQANTEVFF.